This section outlines one TCR beta chain sequence together with its context. Its antigen is not yet known. Per-base quality was not reported, and no clone a single base away is much larger than it. The data derive from a study of graft-versus-host responses after intestinal transplantation (dated by TCRdb to the early 2020s). Context from the whole study: Multivisceral, liver-intestinal, or isolated intestinal transplants were received by the recipients. Every recipient was given anti-thymocyte globulin induction, followed by approximately 3 years of maintenance tacrolimus and steroids. After intestinal transplantation, graft-versus-host and host-versus-graft alloreactive T cell clones were followed in the graft, circulation and bone marrow using bulk TCR-beta CDR3 sequencing. To identify alloreactive clones, pre-transplant mixed lymphocyte reaction products were sequenced and then compared with unstimulated pre-transplant donor and recipient T cells. Of the roughly 23 intestinal transplant recipients enrolled in the cohort, one of whom was a retransplant, a few patients without pretransplant specimens were excluded. A peak of at least 4% donor T cells among recipient peripheral blood mononuclear cells was the definition used for donor T cell macrochimerism. Samples from a few later patients were sequenced in-house on an Illumina MiSeq with MiXCR processing rather than by the commercial service. Study-wide findings and limitations: GvH clones were found in recipient bone marrow, and some of the GvH clones appeared earlier in ileal mucosa or blood, which is consistent with an intestinal mucosal origin. Patients with donor T cell macrochimerism had high GvH to HvG T cell clonal ratios in their allografts. Early after transplant, peak levels of circulating GvH clones were associated with declines in HvG clones. Conclusions were limited by the relatively low number and heterogeneity of intestinal transplant patients.

In light of the paper, this sample's time point label describes: cells obtained before transplantation from donor or recipient. CD3+CD4+ and CD3+CD8+ populations were FACS-sorted from unstimulated pre-transplant donor and recipient cells taken from spleen or lymph nodes. Library preparation was by the immunoSEQ multiplex PCR assay. For most patients, genomic DNA was isolated using the Qiagen DNeasy Blood and Tissue Kit and was shipped frozen to Adaptive Biotechnologies for TCR sequencing. For most patients, high-throughput TCR-beta CDR3 sequencing of genomic DNA was performed by Adaptive Biotechnologies. For the original study's pipeline: Adaptive's ImmunoSEQ software was the source of the TCR sequencing data for about 20 patients, while three other patients were processed with MiXCR and VDJtools. To correct CD4 versus CD8 sorting errors, any sequence found in both subsets at a frequency ratio below 5:1 was removed. CDR3 nucleotide sequences shared between donor and recipient were removed because the origin of such sequences could not be assigned. To be classed as alloreactive, a clone needed at least 2-fold expansion over unstimulated cells and a minimum CFSE-low frequency of 0.002% (template counts) or 0.001% (read counts). Clones were considered mappable if detected in sequenced pre-transplant spleen, lymph node, or MLR CFSE-low populations of the donor or recipient. Cumulative frequency of alloreactive clones was calculated as a percentage of all sequences weighted by copy number. The source is immuneACCESS, and TCRdb retained only in-frame sequences with V and J called. Part of the clones is not carried over; for the studies checked, unresolved V genes explain less than half of this, and the remainder is unexplained. D and trimming come from the DNA, and the V and J calls and clone size come from that table. This sample lists some 82,000 clones; roughly 84% were detected once. The top ten hold about 8% of the sample.

From cysteine to phenylalanine, the CDR3 is 19 amino acids long. Only the CDR3 portion is preserved as DNA: 57 bases, with reading frame beginning at the first base. The germline ends are 24 bases apart after V is trimmed by 1 base and J by 5 bases. CDR1 MNHEY and CDR2 SMNVEV are derived from the germline V gene (reference sequence). The sequence came from a human donor who was the organ donor for an intestinal transplant. The specimen was unstimulated CD8+ T cells sorted from spleen or lymph node cells, collected before transplant. The V gene is TRBV27 and the J gene is TRBJ2-1; the D gene is perhaps TRBD2, from 6 matching bases. The base sequence is TGTGCCAGCAGTTTATGGGCTGGGGCTAGCGACCAAACCAACAATGAGCAGTTCTTC. Translated, it reads CASSLWAGASDQTNNEQFF.